This TCR beta chain was found in a study of cytomegalovirus exposure and HLA in healthy donors. The study ran its PCR with 60 Vbeta and 13 Jbeta primers. Clones were read by immunoSEQ multiplex PCR, and TCRdb kept only the in-frame ones, dropping some. The sample includes roughly 110,000 clones, roughly 82% of them seen just once. Trimming cost V 3 bases and J 4 bases; bases outside gene matches: 6. This CDR3 comprises 15 residues. Germline values: CDR1 LNHDA, CDR2 SQIVND (reference sequence). This chain uses TRBV19 with TRBJ1-5; 7 nucleotides agree with TRBD1. The sequenced sample was PBMCs. The receptor's source is a man in his fifties in good health and CMV-seronegative. CDR3 residues: CASSMRGLVNQPQHF. DNA for the CDR3: TGTGCCAGTAGTATGAGGGGGCTAGTGAATCAGCCCCAGCATTTT.